These T cell receptor beta chains were read from a single sample in a study of patients and donors after allogeneic stem cell transplantation. TCRdb called the RT-PCR reads again in MiXCR, with one record for every CDR3 protein. The repertoire holds more than 850,000 distinct CDR3 sequences, with roughly 17% as singletons. Input material: blood, either unsorted or a sorted T cell fraction (not recorded which). The receptors were gathered from a human donor who was either an allogeneic HSCT recipient or a stem cell or donor lymphocyte infusion donor (not recorded which). It is not recorded whose cells these are; they may come from a transplant donor. CDR3s include the opening cysteine and the closing phenylalanine or tryptophan. D genes are given only for firm matches. Size is omitted from some rows. Given values are once, few, many or a class for expanded clones.

v_call	clone_size	j_call	d_call	cdr3_aa	cdr3_nt
TRBV6-1	many	TRBJ2-1	TRBD2	CATNDHPSGRHEQFF	TGTGCCACCAACGACCACCCTAGCGGGAGGCATGAGCAGTTCTTC
TRBV5-6	few	TRBJ1-4	TRBD1	CASSFLNDRGTTNEKLFF	TGTGCCAGCAGCTTTCTAAATGACAGGGGGACCACTAATGAAAAACTGTTTTTT
TRBV4-3	NA	TRBJ2-5	NA	CASSQVRGRETQYF	TGCGCCAGCAGCCAAGTTCGGGGTCGGGAGACCCAGTACTTC
TRBV12-3/TRBV12-4	few	TRBJ2-3	TRBD1	CASSWGQTGTDTQYF	TGTGCCAGCAGTTGGGGACAGACAGGAACAGATACGCAGTATTTT
TRBV29-1	NA	TRBJ2-7	NA	CSVGGDGVGFYEQYF	TGCAGCGTTGGGGGGGACGGGGTTGGATTTTACGAGCAGTACTTC
TRBV5-1	few	TRBJ2-7	NA	CASSVTSHGYEQYF	TGCGCCAGCAGCGTTACTAGTCACGGCTACGAGCAGTACTTC
TRBV29-1	many	TRBJ2-1	NA	CSVVSPDGEVDEQFF	TGCAGCGTTGTATCGCCGGACGGTGAAGTCGATGAGCAGTTCTTC
TRBV12-3/TRBV12-4	few	TRBJ2-3	TRBD1	CASRIIRGPDADTQYF	TGTGCCAGCAGGATAATCAGGGGGCCCGACGCAGATACGCAGTATTTT
TRBV4-1	NA	TRBJ2-7	TRBD2	CASSQGTSGLDEQYF	TGCGCCAGCAGCCAAGGGACTAGCGGGTTGGACGAGCAGTACTTC
TRBV6-5	NA	TRBJ1-1	NA	CASSYGFKVFF	TGTGCCAGCAGTTACGGGTTCAAGGTCTTCTTT
TRBV9	NA	TRBJ2-1	NA	CASSVDPGYNEQFF	TGTGCCAGCAGCGTAGATCCCGGATACAATGAGCAGTTCTTC
TRBV6-5	NA	TRBJ2-7	TRBD1	CASSYARDSLVEQYF	TGTGCCAGCAGTTACGCCCGGGACAGTTTAGTAGAGCAGTACTTC
TRBV12-3/TRBV12-4	many	TRBJ2-1	TRBD2	CASSLSSPSGRFGEQFF	TGTGCCAGCAGTTTATCATCCCCTAGCGGGAGATTCGGTGAGCAGTTCTTC
TRBV7-9	once	TRBJ1-1	NA	CASSLNRRRNTEAFF	TGTGCCAGCAGCTTAAATCGCAGGAGGAACACTGAAGCTTTCTTT
TRBV12-3/TRBV12-4	few	TRBJ2-1	TRBD1	CASSGDRGGYEQFF	TGTGCCAGCAGCGGGGACAGGGGGGGATACGAGCAGTTCTTC
TRBV12-3/TRBV12-4	few	TRBJ2-1	TRBD2	CASSLATHNNEQFF	TGTGCCAGTTCACTAGCGACCCATAACAATGAGCAGTTCTTC
TRBV20-1	NA	TRBJ2-4	NA	CSATSGEEAKNIQYF	TGCAGTGCTACTTCAGGGGAAGAAGCCAAAAACATTCAGTACTTC
TRBV7-2	NA	TRBJ2-7	NA	CAESTIQFPYEQYF	TGTGCCGAATCGACCATTCAATTCCCCTACGAGCAGTACTTC
TRBV12-3/TRBV12-4	NA	TRBJ2-1	NA	CASSARGYQDEQFF	TGTGCCAGCAGTGCCCGAGGGTACCAAGATGAGCAGTTCTTC
TRBV4-2	few	TRBJ2-1	NA	CASSQGGGTFDEQFF	TGTGCCAGCAGCCAAGGGGGCGGGACGTTCGATGAGCAGTTCTTC
TRBV18	NA	TRBJ2-5	NA	CASSPPPGGVYGTQYF	TGTGCCAGCTCACCCCCACCGGGCGGGGTGTATGGGACCCAGTACTTC
TRBV29-1	few	TRBJ2-7	NA	CSVEEEVSPKAYEQYF	TGCAGCGTTGAAGAAGAAGTAAGCCCGAAGGCCTACGAGCAGTACTTC
TRBV7-2	few	TRBJ2-3	TRBD1	CASSAATGAPTDTQYF	TGTGCCAGCAGCGCCGCGACAGGGGCCCCCACAGATACGCAGTATTTT
TRBV4-3	many	TRBJ2-1	NA	CASSQPGDNEQFF	TGCGCCAGCAGCCAACCAGGGGACAATGAGCAGTTCTTC
TRBV6-1	NA	TRBJ1-2	NA	CASSRTVRGGYTF	TGTGCCAGCAGTCGGACAGTGCGGGGAGGCTACACCTTC
TRBV4-3	NA	TRBJ2-2	NA	CASSQVWGRTGELFF	TGCGCCAGCAGCCAAGTTTGGGGGCGGACCGGGGAGCTGTTTTTT
TRBV27	NA	TRBJ1-5	NA	CASSFKGFNQPQHF	TGTGCCAGCAGTTTTAAGGGTTTCAATCAGCCCCAGCATTTT
TRBV25-1	NA	TRBJ2-5	NA	CASSDLKGETQYF	TGTGCCAGCAGTGACCTAAAGGGAGAGACCCAGTACTTC
TRBV5-1	few	TRBJ2-5	NA	CASSPQPERERETQYF	TGCGCCAGCAGCCCCCAACCGGAAAGGGAGCGAGAGACCCAGTACTTC
TRBV12-3/TRBV12-4	NA	TRBJ1-6	NA	CASSKPEGSSYNSPLHF	TGTGCCAGCAGCAAACCCGAGGGCAGCTCCTATAATTCACCCCTCCACTTT
TRBV6-1	NA	TRBJ1-5	NA	CASSESFGQPQHF	TGTGCCAGCAGTGAAAGCTTCGGTCAGCCCCAGCATTTT
TRBV4-1	few	TRBJ2-7	TRBD1	CASSHRDSRSSYEQYF	TGCGCCAGCAGCCACAGGGACAGCCGTAGCTCCTACGAGCAGTACTTC
TRBV11-2	few	TRBJ2-7	NA	CASSLGGGVPHEQYF	TGTGCCAGCAGCTTGGGAGGGGGCGTTCCCCACGAGCAGTACTTC
TRBV7-8	many	TRBJ1-2	NA	CASSYGPNGYTF	TGTGCCAGCAGCTACGGACCAAATGGCTACACCTTC
TRBV6-1	NA	TRBJ2-6	NA	CASRIQGSGANVLTF	TGTGCCAGCAGGATTCAGGGGTCTGGGGCCAACGTCCTGACTTTC
TRBV12-3/TRBV12-4	many	TRBJ2-5	NA	CASSPTFETQYF	TGTGCCAGCAGTCCTACCTTCGAGACCCAGTACTTC